These T cell receptor beta chains were read from a single sample in a study of T cells after yellow fever vaccination. TCRdb re-called the 5' RACE reads through MiXCR, storing one row per CDR3 protein. The sample lists about 240,000 distinct CDR3 sequences; 6.9% were seen once. Sample: CD4+ T cells sorted from PBMCs, taken 15 days after the yellow fever booster vaccination. These receptors were obtained from a man aged 30 to 45 who received the YFV17D yellow fever vaccine. The CDR3 runs from the conserved cysteine through the conserved F or W. Fields, in order: V gene, clone size, J gene, D gene, CDR3 DNA, CDR3 protein. The D gene is left open where the match is weak. Rows may omit the clone size; those that give it use once, few, many or a size class.

V: TRBV7-2
size: NA
J: TRBJ2-7
D: TRBD2
DNA: TGTGCCAGCAGCTTATTGGGCGGGAGCCTGTCATACGAGCAGTACTTC
CDR3: CASSLLGGSLSYEQYF

V: TRBV6-2/TRBV6-3
size: few
J: TRBJ2-3
D: NA
DNA: TGTGCCAGCATGACTAACTGGGCTGGGACGTCTAATACGCAGTATTTT
CDR3: CASMTNWAGTSNTQYF

V: TRBV18
size: many
J: TRBJ2-1
D: NA
DNA: TGTGCCAGCTCGCCGGGGCTGACAGGAATCGTCGTCGGGCAGTTCTTC
CDR3: CASSPGLTGIVVGQFF

V: TRBV20-1
size: NA
J: TRBJ2-3
D: NA
DNA: TGCAGTGCTCCGGACCTCACAGATACGCAGTATTTT
CDR3: CSAPDLTDTQYF

V: TRBV20-1
size: NA
J: TRBJ2-3
D: NA
DNA: TGCAGTGCTAGATCTACTGGCGGCGAGCGGGCGACTAGCACAGATACGCAGTATTTT
CDR3: CSARSTGGERATSTDTQYF

V: TRBV20-1
size: NA
J: TRBJ2-1
D: TRBD2
DNA: TGCAGTGCTAGCACCGGGACTAGCGGGAGTTTTGAGCAGTTCTTC
CDR3: CSASTGTSGSFEQFF

V: TRBV7-8
size: many
J: TRBJ1-1
D: NA
DNA: TGTGCCAGCAGCTTAGCCTATGGGGGGGAGACTGAAGCTTTCTTT
CDR3: CASSLAYGGETEAFF

V: TRBV7-2
size: NA
J: TRBJ2-7
D: NA
DNA: TGTGCCAGCAGCTCACGGGGACCGGGCGAGCAGTACTTC
CDR3: CASSSRGPGEQYF

V: TRBV9
size: NA
J: TRBJ2-1
D: NA
DNA: TGTGCCAGCAGCGTAGGATGTGATGAGCAGTTCTTC
CDR3: CASSVGCDEQFF

V: TRBV3-1
size: few
J: TRBJ2-3
D: TRBD1
DNA: TGTGCCAGCAGCTTACGACAGGGTTACACAGATACGCAGTATTTT
CDR3: CASSLRQGYTDTQYF

V: TRBV3-1
size: many
J: TRBJ2-5
D: NA
DNA: TGTGCCAGCAGCCACTCGTACCAAGAGACCCAGTACTTC
CDR3: CASSHSYQETQYF

V: TRBV27
size: few
J: TRBJ2-2
D: TRBD2
DNA: TGTGCCAGCAGTTTAGGGCTAGCGGGGATGAACACCGGGGAGCTGTTTTTT
CDR3: CASSLGLAGMNTGELFF

V: TRBV4-3
size: many
J: TRBJ2-5
D: TRBD2
DNA: TGCGCCAGCAGCCAAGGCCCGACTAGCGGGAGGGAGACCCAGTACTTC
CDR3: CASSQGPTSGRETQYF

V: TRBV29-1
size: few
J: TRBJ2-7
D: TRBD2
DNA: TGCAGCGTTGGGGAGGGCTCGGGCGAGCAGTACTTC
CDR3: CSVGEGSGEQYF

V: TRBV5-5
size: NA
J: TRBJ1-1
D: NA
DNA: TGTGCCAGGGGCCCGGGGCTGGAACGTGGGGCTTTCTTT
CDR3: CARGPGLERGAFF

V: TRBV4-3
size: few
J: TRBJ2-3
D: TRBD2
DNA: TGCGCCAGCAGCCAAGTTCTAGCGGGAGGGCCCGCAGATACGCAGTATTTT
CDR3: CASSQVLAGGPADTQYF

V: TRBV18
size: few
J: TRBJ2-1
D: TRBD2
DNA: TGTGCCAGCTCCATTAAGCTTGGGACTAGCGGGAGCCTTGGTGGCTATGAGCAGTTCTTC
CDR3: CASSIKLGTSGSLGGYEQFF

V: TRBV5-6
size: NA
J: TRBJ2-5
D: NA
DNA: TGTGCCAGCAGCTTGGGGAGAAAAGAGACCCAGTACTTC
CDR3: CASSLGRKETQYF